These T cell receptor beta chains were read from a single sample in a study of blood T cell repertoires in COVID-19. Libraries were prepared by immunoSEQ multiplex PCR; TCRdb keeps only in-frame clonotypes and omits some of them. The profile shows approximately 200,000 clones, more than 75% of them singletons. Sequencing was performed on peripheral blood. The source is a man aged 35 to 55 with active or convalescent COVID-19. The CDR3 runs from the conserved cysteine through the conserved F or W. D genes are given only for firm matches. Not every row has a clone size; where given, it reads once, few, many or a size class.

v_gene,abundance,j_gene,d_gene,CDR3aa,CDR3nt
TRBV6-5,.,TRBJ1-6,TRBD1,CASTRTGQGVSPLHF,TGTGCCAGCACCCGGACGGGACAGGGGGTTTCACCCCTCCACTTT
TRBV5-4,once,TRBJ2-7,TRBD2,CASSLGGTSGLNEQYF,TGTGCCAGCAGCTTAGGCGGGACTAGCGGACTGAACGAGCAGTACTTC
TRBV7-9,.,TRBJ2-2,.,CASSLYRAQGSGELFF,TGTGCCAGCAGCTTATACCGGGCCCAGGGGTCCGGGGAGCTGTTTTTT
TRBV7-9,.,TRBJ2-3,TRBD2,CASRSSGSRTDTQYF,TGTGCCAGCAGGTCTAGCGGGAGTCGGACAGATACGCAGTATTTT
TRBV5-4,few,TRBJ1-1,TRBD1,CASSQMTGGTEAFF,TGTGCCAGCAGCCAGATGACAGGGGGCACTGAAGCTTTCTTT
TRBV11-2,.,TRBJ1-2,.,CASSKPGHQTNYGYTF,TGTGCCAGCAGCAAACCGGGACACCAGACTAACTATGGCTACACCTTC
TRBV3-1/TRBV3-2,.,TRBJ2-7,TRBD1,CASSPDPGTGSYEQYF,TGTGCCAGCAGCCCAGACCCCGGGACAGGGTCCTACGAGCAGTACTTC
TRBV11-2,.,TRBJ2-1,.,CASSPISNEQFF,TGTGCCAGCAGTCCTATTAGCAATGAGCAGTTCTTC
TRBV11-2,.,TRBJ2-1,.,CASSSWDLGLREQFF,TGTGCCAGCAGCTCCTGGGACTTGGGGTTGCGTGAGCAGTTCTTC
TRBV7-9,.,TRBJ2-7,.,CASSSGQDYEQYF,TGTGCCAGCAGCTCGGGACAAGACTACGAGCAGTACTTC
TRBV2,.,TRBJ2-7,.,CASTEAYEQYF,TGTGCCAGCACAGAGGCCTACGAGCAGTACTTC
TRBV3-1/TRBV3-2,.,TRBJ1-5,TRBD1,CASSHRVRGTSNQPQHF,TGTGCCAGCAGCCATCGCGTCAGGGGGACGAGCAATCAGCCCCAGCATTTT
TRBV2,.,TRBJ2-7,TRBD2,CASRSGLAGPGEQYF,TGTGCCAGCAGATCAGGACTAGCGGGGCCGGGGGAGCAGTACTTC
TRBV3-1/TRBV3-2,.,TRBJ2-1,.,CASSQVALLGNEQFF,TGTGCCAGCAGCCAAGTGGCGCTCCTAGGAAATGAGCAGTTCTTC
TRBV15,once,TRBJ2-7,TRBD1,CATSRAGTGGYEQYF,TGTGCCACCAGCAGGGCCGGGACAGGAGGGTACGAGCAGTACTTC
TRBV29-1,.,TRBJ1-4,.,CSVEGGASEKLFF,TGCAGCGTTGAAGGGGGAGCCAGTGAAAAACTGTTTTTT
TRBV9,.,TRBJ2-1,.,CASSTLGGDYEQFF,TGTGCCAGCAGCACCCTCGGGGGAGACTACGAGCAGTTCTTC
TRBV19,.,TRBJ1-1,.,CASSYSTGTTEAFF,TGTGCCAGTAGTTACTCGACAGGTACCACTGAAGCTTTCTTT
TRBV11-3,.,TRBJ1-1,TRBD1,CASSSGQANTEAFF,TGTGCCAGCAGCTCGGGACAGGCGAACACTGAAGCTTTCTTT
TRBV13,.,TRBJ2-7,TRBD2,CASSFGGRAREQYF,TGTGCCAGCAGCTTTGGCGGGAGGGCCCGGGAGCAGTACTTC
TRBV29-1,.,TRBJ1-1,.,CSVEGGAGALGVNTEAFF,TGCAGCGTTGAAGGTGGGGCAGGGGCCCTGGGTGTAAACACTGAAGCTTTCTTT
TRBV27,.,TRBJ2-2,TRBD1,CASSAGGYTGELFF,TGTGCCAGCAGCGCAGGGGGCTACACCGGGGAGCTGTTTTTT
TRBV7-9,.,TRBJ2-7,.,CASSFIYEQYF,TGTGCCAGCAGCTTTATCTACGAGCAGTACTTC
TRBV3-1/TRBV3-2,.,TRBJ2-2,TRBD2,CASSQHRGVAGLTGELFF,TGTGCCAGCAGCCAACACCGGGGGGTAGCGGGATTGACCGGGGAGCTGTTTTTT
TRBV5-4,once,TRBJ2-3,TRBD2,CASSLWTSGVGDTQYF,TGTGCCAGCAGCTTGTGGACTAGCGGGGTGGGAGATACGCAGTATTTT
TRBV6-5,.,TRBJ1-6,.,CASSQGFGHSPLHF,TGTGCCAGCAGCCAGGGATTCGGGCATTCACCCCTCCACTTT
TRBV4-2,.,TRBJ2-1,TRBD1,CASSQDGSGGYEQFF,TGTGCCAGCAGCCAAGACGGCTCAGGGGGCTATGAGCAGTTCTTC
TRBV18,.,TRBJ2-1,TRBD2,CASSLVLAGSNEQFF,TGTGCCAGCTCACTCGTCCTAGCGGGGTCTAATGAGCAGTTCTTC
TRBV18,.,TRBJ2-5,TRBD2,CASSSSGLVETQYF,TGTGCCAGCTCGTCCTCCGGACTAGTGGAGACCCAGTACTTC
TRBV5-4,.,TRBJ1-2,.,CASSYDPQGGSYGYTF,TGTGCCAGCAGCTACGACCCACAGGGTGGTAGCTATGGCTACACCTTC
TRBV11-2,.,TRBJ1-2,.,CASSPQVPGQHYGYTF,TGTGCCAGCAGCCCGCAAGTCCCCGGACAGCACTATGGCTACACCTTC
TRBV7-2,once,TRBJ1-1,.,CASSPLTEAFF,TGTGCCAGCAGCCCTTTAACTGAAGCTTTCTTT
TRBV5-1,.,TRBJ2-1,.,CASSLGVGAIGYNEQFF,TGCGCCAGCAGCTTGGGGGTAGGGGCAATTGGCTACAATGAGCAGTTCTTC
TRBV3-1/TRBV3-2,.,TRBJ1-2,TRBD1,CASSHHDREGDGYTF,TGTGCCAGCAGCCATCACGACAGGGAAGGAGATGGCTACACCTTC
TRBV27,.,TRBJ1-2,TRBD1,CASSSPRQGNYGYTF,TGTGCCAGCAGTTCCCCCCGACAGGGGAACTATGGCTACACCTTC
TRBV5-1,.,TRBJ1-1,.,CASSSTGRGGTEAFF,TGCGCCAGCAGCTCCACTGGTCGGGGGGGGACTGAAGCTTTCTTT
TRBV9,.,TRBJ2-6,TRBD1,CASSADRAGANVLTF,TGTGCCAGCAGCGCCGACAGGGCTGGGGCCAACGTCCTGACTTTC
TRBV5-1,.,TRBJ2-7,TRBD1,CASSGGTGRTYEQYF,TGCGCCAGCAGCGGGGGGACAGGGCGAACCTACGAGCAGTACTTC
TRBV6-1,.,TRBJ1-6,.,CASSEDGSYNSPLHF,TGTGCCAGCAGTGAAGACGGTTCGTATAATTCACCCCTCCACTTT
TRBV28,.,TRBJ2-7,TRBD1,CASSLGDRERGYEQYF,TGTGCCAGCAGTTTAGGGGACAGGGAGAGGGGCTACGAGCAGTACTTC
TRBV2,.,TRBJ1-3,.,CASSAFGGLAGNTIYF,TGTGCCAGCAGCGCCTTCGGGGGGTTGGCTGGAAACACCATATATTTT
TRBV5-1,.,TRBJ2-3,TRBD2,CASSSNPGLATDTQYF,TGCGCCAGCAGCAGTAACCCGGGACTAGCCACAGATACGCAGTATTTT
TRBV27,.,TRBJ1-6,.,CASGLTGFGSPLHF,TGTGCCAGCGGGCTAACAGGGTTTGGATCACCCCTCCACTTT
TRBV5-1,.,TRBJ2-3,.,CASSLVLAGRSPDTQYF,TGCGCCAGCAGCTTGGTTCTAGCTGGGCGCTCCCCAGATACGCAGTATTTT
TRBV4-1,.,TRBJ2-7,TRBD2,CASSQEWAGAFYEQYF,TGCGCCAGCAGCCAAGAGTGGGCGGGAGCTTTCTACGAGCAGTACTTC